This is a list of T cell receptor beta chains from one sample in a study of blood T cell repertoires in COVID-19. The table came from immunoSEQ multiplex PCR; TCRdb's copy has only in-frame clones and leaves some out. The sample consists of about 130,000 clones, around 74% of them appearing once. Sequenced: peripheral blood. The source of these receptors is a man in his sixties with acute or convalescent COVID-19. CDR3s include the opening cysteine and the closing phenylalanine or tryptophan. A D gene is named only where the DNA matches it firmly. Part of the rows lack a size; the others show once, few, many or a class for expanded clones.

D gene	V gene	J gene	clone size	CDR3 DNA	CDR3 protein
TRBD1	TRBV15	TRBJ1-2	-	TGTGCCACCAGCAGAAACCGGGACAGGGGGACTTCGAACTATGGCTACACCTTC	CATSRNRDRGTSNYGYTF
TRBD2	TRBV18	TRBJ2-1	-	TGTGCCAGCTCACGACGGACTAGCGGCTACAATGAGCAGTTCTTC	CASSRRTSGYNEQFF
TRBD2	TRBV10-1	TRBJ2-3	-	TGCGCCAGCATTGGGCCTCTGGCGGGAGGTGAAACAGATACGCAGTATTTT	CASIGPLAGGETDTQYF
TRBD1	TRBV18	TRBJ1-2	-	TGTGCCAGCTCACTCCAGGGGGACTATGGCTACACCTTC	CASSLQGDYGYTF
-	TRBV7-2	TRBJ1-2	-	TGTGCCAGCAGCTTTTTCGACTTTCGGCGTGGCTACACCTTC	CASSFFDFRRGYTF
TRBD2	TRBV19	TRBJ2-1	many	TGTGCCAGTAGTCCGACCGGGCGGGGGAGGGAGCAGTTCTTC	CASSPTGRGREQFF
-	TRBV6-5	TRBJ2-7	-	TGTGCCAGCAGCTATAACGAGGGATACGAGCAGTACTTC	CASSYNEGYEQYF
TRBD1	TRBV10-1	TRBJ1-2	-	TGCGCCAGCAGTCGGACAGGATCCTATGGCTACACCTTC	CASSRTGSYGYTF
-	TRBV5-1	TRBJ2-5	-	TGCGCCAGCAGGGTAGGGGTAGAGACCCAGTACTTC	CASRVGVETQYF
-	TRBV13	TRBJ1-1	once	TGTGCCAGCAGAGCAGAGCGGAGGAACACTGAAGCTTTCTTT	CASRAERRNTEAFF
-	TRBV2	TRBJ2-3	-	TGTGCCAGCAGTGACTCAGGCGCACATACGCAGTATTTT	CASSDSGAHTQYF
-	TRBV27	TRBJ1-5	-	TGTGCCAGCAAGCCCGGGATAATCTCCAATCAGCCCCAGCATTTT	CASKPGIISNQPQHF
-	TRBV3-1/TRBV3-2	TRBJ1-2	few	TGTGCCAGCAGCCAAGAAGGAGGCGCTAACTATGGCTACACCTTC	CASSQEGGANYGYTF
TRBD1	TRBV6-5	TRBJ1-1	-	TGTGCCAGCAGTCCTGAGGGGGCTAAAGCTGAAGCTTTCTTT	CASSPEGAKAEAFF